There are many counts of the clone carrying this T cell receptor (beta chain). The data originate from a study of T cells after yellow fever vaccination. TCRdb reprocessed the 5' RACE reads with MiXCR, giving one entry per CDR3 protein. There are hundreds of thousands of distinct CDR3 sequences in the sample; 4.1% occur only once, and around 23% lies in the top ten. The sample was PBMCs, taken 5 days after the yellow fever booster vaccination. The receptor was isolated from a man aged 18 to 29 who received the YFV17D yellow fever vaccine.

The DNA of the CDR3 is TGCGCCAGCAGCCGCAGCGGGGGGCAAGATACGCAGTATTTT. It yields the protein CASSRSGGQDTQYF. The chain recombines TRBV5-1 with TRBJ2-3; 9 nucleotides match TRBD2. After removal of 4 bases from V and 5 bases from J, the junction contained 5 bases not matched to a gene. The germline V gene has CDR1 SGHRS and CDR2 YFSETQ. The CDR3 runs 14 residues.